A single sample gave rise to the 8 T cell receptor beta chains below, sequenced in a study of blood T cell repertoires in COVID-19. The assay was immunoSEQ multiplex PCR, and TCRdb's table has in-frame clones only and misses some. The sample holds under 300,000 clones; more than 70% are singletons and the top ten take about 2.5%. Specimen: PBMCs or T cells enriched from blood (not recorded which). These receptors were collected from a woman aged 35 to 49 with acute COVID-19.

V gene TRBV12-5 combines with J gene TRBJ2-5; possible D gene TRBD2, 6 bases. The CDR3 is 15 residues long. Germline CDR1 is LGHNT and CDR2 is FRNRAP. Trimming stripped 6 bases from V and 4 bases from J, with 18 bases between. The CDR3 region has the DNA TGTGCTAGTGGCCCGCCCGGGGGTAGGGGAGAGACCCAGTACTTC. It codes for CASGPPGGRGETQYF.

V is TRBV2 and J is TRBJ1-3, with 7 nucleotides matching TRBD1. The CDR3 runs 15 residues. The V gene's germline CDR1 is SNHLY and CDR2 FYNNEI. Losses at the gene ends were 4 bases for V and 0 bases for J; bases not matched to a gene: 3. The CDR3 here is CASSGDRVSGNTIYF. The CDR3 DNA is TGTGCCAGCAGTGGGGACAGAGTCTCTGGAAACACCATATATTTT.

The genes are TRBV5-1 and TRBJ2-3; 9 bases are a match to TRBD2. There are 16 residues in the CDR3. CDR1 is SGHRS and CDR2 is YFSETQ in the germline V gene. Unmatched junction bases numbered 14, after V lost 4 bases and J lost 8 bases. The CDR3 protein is CASSIGTSSLPRTQYF. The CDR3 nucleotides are TGCGCCAGCAGCATCGGGACTAGCAGTCTCCCGCGTACGCAGTATTTT.

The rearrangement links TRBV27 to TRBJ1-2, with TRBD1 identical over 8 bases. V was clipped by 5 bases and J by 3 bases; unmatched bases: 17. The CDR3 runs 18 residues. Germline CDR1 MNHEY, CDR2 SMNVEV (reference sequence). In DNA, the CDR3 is TGTGCCAGCAGTCCAACAACTGCCCAGGGGGCCAAATACTATGGCTACACCTTC. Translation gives CASSPTTAQGAKYYGYTF.

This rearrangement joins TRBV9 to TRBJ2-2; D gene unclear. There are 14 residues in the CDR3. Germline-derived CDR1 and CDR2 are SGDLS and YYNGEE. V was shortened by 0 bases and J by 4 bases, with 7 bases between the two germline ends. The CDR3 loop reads CASSVVQTTGELFF. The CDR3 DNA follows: TGTGCCAGCAGCGTAGTACAGACCACCGGGGAGCTGTTTTTT.

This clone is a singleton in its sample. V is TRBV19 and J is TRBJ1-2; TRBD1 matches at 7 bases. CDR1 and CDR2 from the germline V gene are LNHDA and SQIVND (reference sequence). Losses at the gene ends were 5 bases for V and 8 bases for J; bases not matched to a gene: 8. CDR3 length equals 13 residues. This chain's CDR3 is CASSPRQGTGYTF. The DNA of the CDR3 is TGTGCCAGTAGTCCGAGACAGGGAACGGGCTACACCTTC.

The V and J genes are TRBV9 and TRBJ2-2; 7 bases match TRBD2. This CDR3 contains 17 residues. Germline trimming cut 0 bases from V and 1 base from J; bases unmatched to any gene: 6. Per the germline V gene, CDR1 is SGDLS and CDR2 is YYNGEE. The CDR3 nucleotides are TGTGCCAGCAGCGTAGCCCTTGGCGGGAGGAACACCGGGGAGCTGTTTTTT. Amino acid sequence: CASSVALGGRNTGELFF.

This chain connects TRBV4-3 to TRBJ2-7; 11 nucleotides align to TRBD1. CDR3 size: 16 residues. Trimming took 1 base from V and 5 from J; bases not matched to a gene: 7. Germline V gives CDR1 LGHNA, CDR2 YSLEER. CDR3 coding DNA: TGCGCCAGCAGCCAAGTGAAGGACAGGGGGCATCACGAGCAGTACTTC. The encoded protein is CASSQVKDRGHHEQYF.